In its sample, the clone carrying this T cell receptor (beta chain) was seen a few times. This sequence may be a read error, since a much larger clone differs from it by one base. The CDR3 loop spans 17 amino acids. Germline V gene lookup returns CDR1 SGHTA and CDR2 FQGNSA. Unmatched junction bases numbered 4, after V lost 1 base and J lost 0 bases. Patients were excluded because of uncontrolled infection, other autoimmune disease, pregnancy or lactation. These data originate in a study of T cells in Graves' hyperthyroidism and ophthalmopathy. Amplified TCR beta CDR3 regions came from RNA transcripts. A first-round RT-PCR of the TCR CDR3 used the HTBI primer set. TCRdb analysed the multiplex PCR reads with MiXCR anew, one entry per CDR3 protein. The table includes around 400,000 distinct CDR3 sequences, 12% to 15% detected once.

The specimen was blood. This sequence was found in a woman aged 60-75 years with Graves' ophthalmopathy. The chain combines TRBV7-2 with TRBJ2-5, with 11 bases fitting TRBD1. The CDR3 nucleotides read TGTGCCAGCAGCTTAGGGGGACAGGGGGGGCACCAAGAGACCCAGTACTTC. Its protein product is CASSLGGQGGHQETQYF.